These 5 T cell receptor beta chains were sequenced from one sample in a study of blood T cell repertoires in COVID-19. Libraries were prepared by immunoSEQ multiplex PCR; TCRdb keeps only in-frame clonotypes and omits some of them. The table lists about 95,000 clones, 89% of them singletons, with roughly 3.5% in the top ten. Input material: peripheral blood. Every receptor here comes from a woman aged 70-85 years with acute or convalescent COVID-19.

The genes are TRBV28 and TRBJ2-1, with 9 bases fitting TRBD2. V lost 5 bases to trimming and J lost 4 bases; unmatched junction nucleotides: 3. Per germline, CDR1 MDHEN and CDR2 SYDVKM. The CDR3 has 14 amino acids. CDR3: CASSRLAAYNEQFF. CDR3 sequence (DNA): TGTGCCAGCAGTCGACTAGCGGCTTACAATGAGCAGTTCTTC.

The chain links TRBV6-5 to TRBJ2-7, with 7 nucleotides matching TRBD1. CDR3 length: 12 amino acids. J lost 3 bases, V lost 6 bases, and 2 bases had no gene match. Germline V gene lookup returns CDR1 MNHEY and CDR2 SVGAGI. The CDR3: CASRRDSYEQYV. The CDR3 region has the DNA TGTGCCAGCAGACGGGACAGCTACGAGCAGTACGTC.

The chain recombines TRBV10-1 with TRBJ2-1, with D possibly being TRBD2 (5 bases). V was pared by 0 bases and J by 10 bases, with 10 bases between. The CDR3 is made up of 13 amino acids. Germline CDR1 reads WNHNN; CDR2 reads SYGVQD (reference sequence). CDR3 DNA: TGCGCCAGCAGTGAGTCGACTGGACTGGAGCAGTTCTTC. This codes for CASSESTGLEQFF.

This clone appeared a single time. V gene TRBV5-1 combines with J gene TRBJ1-2; 12 nucleotides align to TRBD1. V dropped 6 bases and J dropped 9; count of bases not matched to a gene: 6. From germline, CDR1 is SGHRS and CDR2 YFSETQ. This CDR3 is 13 amino acids long. CDR3 loop: CASTGTGGGSYTF. The DNA for the CDR3 is TGCGCCAGCACCGGGACAGGGGGCGGAAGCTACACCTTC.

The V and J genes are TRBV5-1 and TRBJ1-6; a possible D gene is TRBD1 (5 bases). V lost 0 bases and J lost 8, with 15 bases in between. Germline V gene data show CDR1 as SGHRS and CDR2 as YFSETQ. CDR3 length equals 16 residues. The chain's CDR3 is CASSLDDAGSHSPLHF. CDR3 sequence (DNA): TGCGCCAGCAGCTTGGATGATGCAGGGTCTCATTCACCCCTCCACTTT.